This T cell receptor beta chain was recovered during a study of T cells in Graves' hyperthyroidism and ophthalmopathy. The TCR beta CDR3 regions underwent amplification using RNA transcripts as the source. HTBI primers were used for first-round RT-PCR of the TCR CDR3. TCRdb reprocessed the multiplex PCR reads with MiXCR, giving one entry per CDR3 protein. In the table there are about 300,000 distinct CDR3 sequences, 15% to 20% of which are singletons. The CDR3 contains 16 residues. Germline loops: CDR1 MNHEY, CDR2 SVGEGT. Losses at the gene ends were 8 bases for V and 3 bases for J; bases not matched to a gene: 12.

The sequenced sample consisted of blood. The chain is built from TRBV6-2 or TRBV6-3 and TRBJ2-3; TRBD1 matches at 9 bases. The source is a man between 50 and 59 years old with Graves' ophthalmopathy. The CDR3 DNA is TGTGCCAGCGGATCCGGACAGGGGACGTGGACAGATACGCAGTATTTT. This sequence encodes CASGSGQGTWTDTQYF.